The T cell receptor (beta chain) described here comes from a study of beta chain features in type 1 diabetes. Expressed TCRB transcripts were sequenced because the isolated RNA had all been reverse transcribed beforehand. It was found that naive, central memory and regulatory T cell samples averaged around 3.5 million reads. Assay used: immunoSEQ multiplex PCR; TCRdb lists only in-frame clones, some missing. The data contain around 500,000 clones, around 30% of them singletons. V dropped 4 bases and J dropped 2 bases, with 16 bases sitting between them. The V gene's germline CDR1 is SGHRS and CDR2 YFSETQ. The CDR3 length is 16 residues.

The V gene is TRBV5-1, the J gene TRBJ2-1; D tentatively reads TRBD1 or TRBD2 (6 bases each). The receptor was derived from a man between 18 and 29 years old in good health. Sequenced material: naive CD4+ T cells from blood. The CDR3 nucleotides read TGCGCCAGCAGCGCCCTCCCCGGGGGCGCCTACAATGAGCAGTTCTTC. Translating it yields CASSALPGGAYNEQFF.